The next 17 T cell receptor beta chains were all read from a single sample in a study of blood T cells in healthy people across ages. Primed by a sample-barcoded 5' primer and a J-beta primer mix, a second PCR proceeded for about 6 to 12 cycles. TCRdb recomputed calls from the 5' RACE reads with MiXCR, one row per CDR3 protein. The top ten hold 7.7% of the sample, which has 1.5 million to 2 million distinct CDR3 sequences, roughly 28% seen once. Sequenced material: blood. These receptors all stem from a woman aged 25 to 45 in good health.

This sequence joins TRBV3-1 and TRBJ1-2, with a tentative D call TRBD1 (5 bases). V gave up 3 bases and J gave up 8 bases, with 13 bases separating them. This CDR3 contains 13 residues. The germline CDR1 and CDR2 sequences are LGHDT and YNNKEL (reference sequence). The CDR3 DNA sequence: TGTGCCAGCAGCCAGGGACGGACCCGCGGCTACACCTTC. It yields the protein CASSQGRTRGYTF.

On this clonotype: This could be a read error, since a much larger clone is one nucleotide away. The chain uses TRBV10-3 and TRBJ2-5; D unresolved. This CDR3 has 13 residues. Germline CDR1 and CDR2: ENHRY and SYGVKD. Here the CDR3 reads CAISEGRMETQHF. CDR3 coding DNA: TGTGCCATCAGTGAGGGCAGGATGGAGACCCAGCACTTC.

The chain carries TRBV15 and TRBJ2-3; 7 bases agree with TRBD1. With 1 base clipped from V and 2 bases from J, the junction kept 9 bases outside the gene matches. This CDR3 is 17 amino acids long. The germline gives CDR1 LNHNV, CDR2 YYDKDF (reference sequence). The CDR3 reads CATSRGQGQAATDTQYF. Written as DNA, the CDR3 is TGTGCCACCAGCAGAGGACAAGGACAGGCGGCCACAGATACGCAGTATTTT.

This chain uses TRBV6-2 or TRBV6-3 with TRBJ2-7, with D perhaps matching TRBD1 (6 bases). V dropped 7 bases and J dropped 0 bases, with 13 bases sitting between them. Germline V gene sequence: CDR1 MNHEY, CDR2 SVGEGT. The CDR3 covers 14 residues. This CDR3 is CASTPYRDSYEQYF. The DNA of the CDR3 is TGTGCCAGCACCCCGTACAGGGACTCCTACGAGCAGTACTTC.

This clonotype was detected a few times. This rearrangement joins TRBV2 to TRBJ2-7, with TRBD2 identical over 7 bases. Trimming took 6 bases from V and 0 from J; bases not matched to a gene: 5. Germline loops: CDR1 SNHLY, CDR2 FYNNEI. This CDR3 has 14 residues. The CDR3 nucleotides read TGTGCCAGCAGAGCGGGGTTGAGCTCCTACGAGCAGTACTTC. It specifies CASRAGLSSYEQYF.

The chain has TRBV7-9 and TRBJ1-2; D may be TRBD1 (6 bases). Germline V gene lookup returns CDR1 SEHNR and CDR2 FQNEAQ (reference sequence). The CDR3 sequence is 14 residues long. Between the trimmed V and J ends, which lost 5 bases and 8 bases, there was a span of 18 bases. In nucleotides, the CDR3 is TGTGCCAGCAGCACACAGGGACACCGTAGGGGCTACACCTTC. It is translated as CASSTQGHRRGYTF.

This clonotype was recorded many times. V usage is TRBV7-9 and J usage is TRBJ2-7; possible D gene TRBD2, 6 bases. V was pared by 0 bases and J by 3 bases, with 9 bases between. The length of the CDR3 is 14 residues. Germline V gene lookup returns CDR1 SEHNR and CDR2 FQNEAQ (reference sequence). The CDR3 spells CASSLAGLSYEQYF. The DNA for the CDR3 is TGTGCCAGCAGCTTAGCGGGACTCAGCTACGAGCAGTACTTC. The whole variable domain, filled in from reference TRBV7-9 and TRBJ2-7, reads DTGVSQNPRHKITKRGQNVTFRCDPISEHNRLYWYRQTLGQGPEFLTYFQNEAQLEKSRLLSDRFSAERPKGSFSTLEIQRTEQGDSAMYLCASSLAGLSYEQYFGPGTRLTVT.

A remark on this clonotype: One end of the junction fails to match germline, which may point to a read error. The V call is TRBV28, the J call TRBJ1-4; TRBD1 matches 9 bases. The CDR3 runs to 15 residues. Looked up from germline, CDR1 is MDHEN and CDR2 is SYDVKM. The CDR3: CASSFGDRGNGKRFF. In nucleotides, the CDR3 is TGTGCCAGCAGTTTCGGTGACAGGGGGAATGGGAAACGGTTTTTT.

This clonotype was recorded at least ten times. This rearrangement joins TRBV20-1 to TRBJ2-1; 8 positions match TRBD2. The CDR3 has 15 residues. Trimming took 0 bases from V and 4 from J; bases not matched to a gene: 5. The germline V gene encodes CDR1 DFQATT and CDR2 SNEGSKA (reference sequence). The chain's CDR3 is CSARDTRGRYNEQFF. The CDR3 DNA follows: TGCAGTGCTAGAGATACGCGCGGGAGGTACAATGAGCAGTTCTTC.

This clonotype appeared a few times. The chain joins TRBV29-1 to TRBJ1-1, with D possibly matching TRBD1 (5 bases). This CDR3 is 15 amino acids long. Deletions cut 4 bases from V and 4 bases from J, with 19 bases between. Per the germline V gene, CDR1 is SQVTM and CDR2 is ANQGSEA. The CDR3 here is CSVAGGTQVGTEAFF. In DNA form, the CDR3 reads TGCAGCGTTGCCGGGGGGACCCAGGTTGGCACTGAAGCTTTCTTT.

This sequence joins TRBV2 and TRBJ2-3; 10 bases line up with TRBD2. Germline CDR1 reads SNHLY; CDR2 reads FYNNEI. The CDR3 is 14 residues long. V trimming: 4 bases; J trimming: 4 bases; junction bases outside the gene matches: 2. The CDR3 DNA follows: TGTGCCAGCAGTGCTAGCGGGAGTTCAGATACGCAGTATTTT. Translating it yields CASSASGSSDTQYF.

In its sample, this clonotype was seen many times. Here the CDR3 DNA reads TGTGCCAGTAGTATGACTAGCGGGACCAACGAGCAGTACTTC. This codes for CASSMTSGTNEQYF. This chain links TRBV19 with TRBJ2-7; 11 nucleotides line up with TRBD2. After removal of 3 bases from V and 5 bases from J, the junction contained 3 bases not matched to a gene. The CDR3 totals 14 residues. CDR1 is LNHDA and CDR2 is SQIVND in the germline V gene (reference sequence). The full variable domain, its missing parts supplied by reference TRBV19 and TRBJ2-7, is DGGITQSPKYLFRKEGQNVTLSCEQNLNHDAMYWYRQDPGQGLRLIYYSQIVNDFQKGDIAEGYSVSREKKESFPLTVTSAQKNPTAFYLCASSMTSGTNEQYFGPGTRLTVT.

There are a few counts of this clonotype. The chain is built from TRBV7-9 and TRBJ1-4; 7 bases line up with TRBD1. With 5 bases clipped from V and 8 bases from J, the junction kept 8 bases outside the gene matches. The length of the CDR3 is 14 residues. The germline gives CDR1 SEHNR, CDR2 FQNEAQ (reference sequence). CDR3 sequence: CASSQQGFGEKLFF. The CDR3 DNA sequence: TGTGCCAGCAGCCAACAGGGGTTCGGCGAAAAACTGTTTTTT.

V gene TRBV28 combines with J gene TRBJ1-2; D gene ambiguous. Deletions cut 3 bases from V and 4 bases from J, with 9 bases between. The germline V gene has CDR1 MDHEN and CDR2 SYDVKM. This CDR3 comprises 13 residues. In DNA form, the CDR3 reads TGTGCCAGCAGTTTTCAGAGGATCTATGGCTACACCTTC. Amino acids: CASSFQRIYGYTF.

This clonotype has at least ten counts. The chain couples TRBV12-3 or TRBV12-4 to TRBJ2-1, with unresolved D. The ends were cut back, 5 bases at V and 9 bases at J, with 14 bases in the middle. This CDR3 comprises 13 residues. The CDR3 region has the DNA TGTGCCAGCAGTCCCCGGGCCGAGGTTGAGCAGTTCTTC. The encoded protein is CASSPRAEVEQFF.

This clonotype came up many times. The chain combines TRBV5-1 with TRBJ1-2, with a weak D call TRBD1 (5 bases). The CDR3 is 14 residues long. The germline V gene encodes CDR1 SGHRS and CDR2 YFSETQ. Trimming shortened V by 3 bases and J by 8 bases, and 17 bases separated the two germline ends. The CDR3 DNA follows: TGCGCCAGCAGCTCAACAGGCGGGGAAGGCGGCTACACCTTC. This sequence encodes CASSSTGGEGGYTF.

CDR3: CASSPTRDMVHEQYF. The CDR3, as DNA: TGTGCCAGCAGCCCCACCCGGGACATGGTCCACGAGCAGTACTTC. The rearrangement joins TRBV7-8 to TRBJ2-7; maybe TRBD1 (6 bases). Looked up from germline, CDR1 is SGHVS and CDR2 is FQNEAQ. The CDR3 covers 15 residues. The V end lost 5 bases, the J end lost 5 bases, and 19 bases lay between the germline ends.